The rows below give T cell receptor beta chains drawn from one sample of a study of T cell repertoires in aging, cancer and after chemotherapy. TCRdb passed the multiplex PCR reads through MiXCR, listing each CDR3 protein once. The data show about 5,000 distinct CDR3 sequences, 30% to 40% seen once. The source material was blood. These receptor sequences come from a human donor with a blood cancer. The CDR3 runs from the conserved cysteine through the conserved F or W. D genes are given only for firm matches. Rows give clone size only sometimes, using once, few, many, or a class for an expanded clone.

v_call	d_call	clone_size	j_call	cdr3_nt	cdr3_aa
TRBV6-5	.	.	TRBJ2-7	TGTGCCAGCAGTTACTCGAACGGTTTCTCCTACGAGCAGTACTTC	CASSYSNGFSYEQYF
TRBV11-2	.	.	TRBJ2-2	TGTGCCAGCAGCTTAGGGAGGCAAGGCGCGACCGGGGAGCTGTTTTTT	CASSLGRQGATGELFF
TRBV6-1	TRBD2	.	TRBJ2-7	TGTGCCAGCAGAGGGACTAGCGGATTCTACGAGCAGTACTTC	CASRGTSGFYEQYF
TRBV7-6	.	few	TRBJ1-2	TGTGCCAGCAGCTTGTCGGGACCCGAGGATGGCTACACCTTC	CASSLSGPEDGYTF
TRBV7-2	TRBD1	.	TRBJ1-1	TGTGCCAGCAGCTTAGGTCAGGGGGATGAAGCTTTCTTT	CASSLGQGDEAFF
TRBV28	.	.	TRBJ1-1	TGTGCCAGCAGTTTACGGGACTCGTACACTGAAGCTTTCTTT	CASSLRDSYTEAFF
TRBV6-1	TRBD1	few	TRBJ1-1	TGTGCCAGCAGTGAGATTACAGGGGGGACTGAAGCTTTCTTT	CASSEITGGTEAFF
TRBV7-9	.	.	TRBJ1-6	TGTGCCAGCAGCTTAAGTAGTGGGTGGGAGGATTCACCCCTCCACTTT	CASSLSSGWEDSPLHF
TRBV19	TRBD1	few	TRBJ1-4	TGTGCCAGTAGTCTTCAGGGGGTTAATGAAAAACTGTTTTTT	CASSLQGVNEKLFF
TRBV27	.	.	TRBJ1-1	TGTGCCAGCAGTTTATCGTGGGGGGCGGACACTGAAGCTTTCTTT	CASSLSWGADTEAFF
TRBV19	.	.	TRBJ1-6	TGTGCCAGTAGTTTCTCCCGGGTCCACAATTCACCCCTCCACTTT	CASSFSRVHNSPLHF
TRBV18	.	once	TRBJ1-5	TGTGCCAGTCAGGGTGGGGGAGGTGATCAGCCCCAGCATTTT	CASQGGGGDQPQHF
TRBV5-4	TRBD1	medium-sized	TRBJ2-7	TGTGCCAGCAGCTTGTGGGGTCGGACAGGGCCCTACGAGCAGTACTTC	CASSLWGRTGPYEQYF
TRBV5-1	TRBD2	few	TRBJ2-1	TGCGCCAGCAGCTTGGTGGCGGGGGGTAACAATGAGCAGTTCTTC	CASSLVAGGNNEQFF
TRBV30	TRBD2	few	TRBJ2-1	TGTGCCTGGAAGGGATTAGCGGGTCCCTACAATGAGCAGTTCTTC	CAWKGLAGPYNEQFF
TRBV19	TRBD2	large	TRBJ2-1	TGTGCCAGTAGTATAGGGGCTAGCGGGGGTAATGAGCAGTTCTTC	CASSIGASGGNEQFF
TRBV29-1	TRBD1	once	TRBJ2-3	TGCAGCGTGGGACAGGGAAGAGATACGCAGTATTTT	CSVGQGRDTQYF
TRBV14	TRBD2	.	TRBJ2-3	TGTGCCAGCAGCTCCATCCGCTTAGCGGGGGGGCGAGTAGATACGCAGTATTTT	CASSSIRLAGGRVDTQYF
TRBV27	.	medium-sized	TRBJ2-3	TGTGCCAGCAGTTTACTACTAGGACACACAGATACGCAGTATTTT	CASSLLLGHTDTQYF
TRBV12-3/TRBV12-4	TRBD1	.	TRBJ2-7	TGTGCCAGCAGTCGGACAGGCGCTTACGAGCAGTACTTC	CASSRTGAYEQYF
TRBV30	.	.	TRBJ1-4	TGTGCCTGGAGGGGCCGGGACACGCTAAATGAAAAACTGTTTTTT	CAWRGRDTLNEKLFF
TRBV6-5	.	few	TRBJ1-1	TGTGCCAGCAGCTTTACAGGAGGTGAAGCTTTCTTT	CASSFTGGEAFF
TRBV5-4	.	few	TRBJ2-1	TGTGCCAGCACTGGCCCCTACGGGGTGCAGTTCTTC	CASTGPYGVQFF
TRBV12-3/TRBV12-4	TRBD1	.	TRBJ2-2	TGTGCCAGCAGCTCCGGGACAGGGGCCGGGGAGCTGTTTTTT	CASSSGTGAGELFF
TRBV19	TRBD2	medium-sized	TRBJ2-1	TGTGCCAGTCAAGCGGGGGGGCGCATCCATGAGCAGTTCTTC	CASQAGGRIHEQFF
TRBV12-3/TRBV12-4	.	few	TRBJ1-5	TGTGCCAGCAGTTTGGCGGGAAATCAGCCCCAGCATTTT	CASSLAGNQPQHF
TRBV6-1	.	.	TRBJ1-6	TGTGCCAGCAGTCGAGACAGGACTAATTCACCCCTCCACTTT	CASSRDRTNSPLHF
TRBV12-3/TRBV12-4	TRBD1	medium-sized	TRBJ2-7	TGTGCCAGCGGAAGGGGGACAGGGATCTACGAGCAGTACTTC	CASGRGTGIYEQYF
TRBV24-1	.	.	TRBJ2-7	TGTGCCACCAACCGAACCTACGAGCAGTACTTC	CATNRTYEQYF
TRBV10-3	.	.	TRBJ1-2	TGTGCCATCAGTGAGGCAGGGAACTATGGCTACACCTTC	CAISEAGNYGYTF
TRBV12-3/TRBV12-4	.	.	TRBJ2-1	TGTGCCAGTCGGAAAGGGGGCGGGGTTAAGAACAATGAGCAGTTCTTC	CASRKGGGVKNNEQFF
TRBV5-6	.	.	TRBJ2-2	TGTGCCAGCAGCCTGGAGGGGCAGGGTCGCACCGGGGAGCTGTTTTTT	CASSLEGQGRTGELFF
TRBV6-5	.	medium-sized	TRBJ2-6	TGTGCCAGCAGTGACAGGACAGCTGGGGCCAACGTCCTGACTTTC	CASSDRTAGANVLTF
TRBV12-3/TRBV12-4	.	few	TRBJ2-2	TGTGCCAGCAGTTTATACCCAAACACCGGGGAGCTGTTTTTT	CASSLYPNTGELFF
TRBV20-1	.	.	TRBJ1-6	TGCAGTGCTAGAGATACCGGGGGCCCCTCCTATAATTCACCCCTCCACTTT	CSARDTGGPSYNSPLHF
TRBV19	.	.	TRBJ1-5	TGTGCCAGTAGTACCACCCGAGTAGGGTGGAGCAATCAGCCCCAGCATTTT	CASSTTRVGWSNQPQHF
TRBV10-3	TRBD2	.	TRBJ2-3	TGTGCCATCAGCGCCCGGTGGGGGGGGGACACAGATACGCAGTATTTT	CAISARWGGDTDTQYF
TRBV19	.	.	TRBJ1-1	TGTGCCAGTAGTATAGGGGCAGGGAGAAACACTGAAGCTTTCTTT	CASSIGAGRNTEAFF
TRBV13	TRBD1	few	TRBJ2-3	TGTGCCAGCAGCATTGGACAGGGGAGCACAGATACGCAGTATTTT	CASSIGQGSTDTQYF
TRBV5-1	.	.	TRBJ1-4	TGTGCCAGCAGCTTGGGCCAGGAAAAACTGTTTTTT	CASSLGQEKLFF
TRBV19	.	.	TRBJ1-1	TGTGCCAGTAGTATAGGAGGGTCTGAAGCTTTCTTT	CASSIGGSEAFF
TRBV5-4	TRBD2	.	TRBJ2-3	TGTGCCAGCAGGAATAGCGGGGGGCTGGATACGCAGTATTTT	CASRNSGGLDTQYF
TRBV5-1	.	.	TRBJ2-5	TGCGCCAGCAGCTTAGGGGCAACTCAAGAGACCCAGTACTTC	CASSLGATQETQYF
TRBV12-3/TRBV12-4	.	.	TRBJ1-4	TGTGCCAGCGTTCGTGGGTCTCTTAATGAAAAACTGTTTTTT	CASVRGSLNEKLFF
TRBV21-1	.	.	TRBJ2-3	TGTGCCAGCAGCCTCAGGGAAGAAGCAGCGGGGCATGTCCCTTGCACAGATACGCAGTATTTT	CASSLREEAAGHVPCTDTQYF
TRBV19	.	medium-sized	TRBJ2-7	TGTGCCAGCCAAGAGCAGTACTTC	CASQEQYF
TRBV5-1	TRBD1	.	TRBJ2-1	TGCGCCAGCGGGCGCACGACAGGGGCCTCCTACAATGAGCAGTTCTTC	CASGRTTGASYNEQFF
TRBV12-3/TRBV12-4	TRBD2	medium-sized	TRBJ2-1	TGTGCCAGCAGTCCAACTAGCGGGGGGAGAAATGAGCAGTTCTTC	CASSPTSGGRNEQFF